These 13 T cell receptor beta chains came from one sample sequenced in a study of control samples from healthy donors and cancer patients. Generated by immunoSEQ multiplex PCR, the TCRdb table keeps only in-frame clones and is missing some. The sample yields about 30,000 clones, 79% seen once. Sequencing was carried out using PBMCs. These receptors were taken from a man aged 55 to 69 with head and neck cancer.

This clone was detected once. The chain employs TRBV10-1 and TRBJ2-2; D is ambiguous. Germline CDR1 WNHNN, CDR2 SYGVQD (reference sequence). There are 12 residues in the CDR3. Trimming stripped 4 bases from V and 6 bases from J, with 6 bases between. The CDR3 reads CASSAWAGELFF. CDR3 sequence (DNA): TGCGCCAGCAGTGCCTGGGCCGGGGAGCTGTTTTTT.

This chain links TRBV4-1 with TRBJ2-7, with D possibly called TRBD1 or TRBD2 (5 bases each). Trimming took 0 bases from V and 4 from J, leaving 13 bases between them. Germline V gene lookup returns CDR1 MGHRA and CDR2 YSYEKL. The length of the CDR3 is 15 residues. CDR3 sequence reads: CASSQDPGSEYEQYF. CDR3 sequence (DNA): TGCGCCAGCAGCCAAGACCCAGGGAGCGAATACGAGCAGTACTTC.

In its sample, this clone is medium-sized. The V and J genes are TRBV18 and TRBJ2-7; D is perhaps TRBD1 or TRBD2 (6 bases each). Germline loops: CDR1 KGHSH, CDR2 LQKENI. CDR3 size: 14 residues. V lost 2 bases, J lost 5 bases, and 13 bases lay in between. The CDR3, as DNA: TGTGCCAGCTCACCAACGACGGGGGCGGACGAGCAGTACTTC. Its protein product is CASSPTTGADEQYF.

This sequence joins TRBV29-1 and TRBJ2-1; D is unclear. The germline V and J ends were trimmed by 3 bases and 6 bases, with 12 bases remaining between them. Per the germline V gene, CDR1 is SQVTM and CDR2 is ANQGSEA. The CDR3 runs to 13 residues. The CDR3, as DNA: TGCAGCGTTGAGACCCCCAGGTTCAATGAGCAGTTCTTC. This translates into CSVETPRFNEQFF.

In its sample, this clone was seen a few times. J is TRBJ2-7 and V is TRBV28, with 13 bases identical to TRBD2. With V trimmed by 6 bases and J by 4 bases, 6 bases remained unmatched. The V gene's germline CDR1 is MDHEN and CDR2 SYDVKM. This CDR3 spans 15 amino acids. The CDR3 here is CASRQTSGRLYEQYF. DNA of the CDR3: TGTGCCAGCAGACAGACTAGCGGGAGGTTATACGAGCAGTACTTC. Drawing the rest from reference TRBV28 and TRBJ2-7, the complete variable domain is DVKVTQSSRYLVKRTGEKVFLECVQDMDHENMFWYRQDPGLGLRLIYFSYDVKMKEKGDIPEGYSVSREKKERFSLILESASTNQTSMYLCASRQTSGRLYEQYFGPGTRLTVT.

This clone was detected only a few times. The CDR3 DNA follows: TGTGCCAGCAGCCTGGGGTTGGGGGAGCTGTTTTTT. Translating it yields CASSLGLGELFF. The V call is TRBV11-3, the J call TRBJ2-2; no definite D call. Per the germline V gene, CDR1 is SGHNT and CDR2 is YENEEA. Trimming took off 5 bases at V and 8 bases at J, with 9 bases between the two ends. This CDR3 spans 12 amino acids.

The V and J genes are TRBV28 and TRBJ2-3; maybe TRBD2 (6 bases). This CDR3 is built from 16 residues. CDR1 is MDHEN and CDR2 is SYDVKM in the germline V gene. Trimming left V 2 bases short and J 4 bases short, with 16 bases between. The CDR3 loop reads CASSLNPLGGSDTQYF. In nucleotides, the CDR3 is TGTGCCAGCAGTTTAAACCCCCTGGGGGGTTCAGATACGCAGTATTTT.

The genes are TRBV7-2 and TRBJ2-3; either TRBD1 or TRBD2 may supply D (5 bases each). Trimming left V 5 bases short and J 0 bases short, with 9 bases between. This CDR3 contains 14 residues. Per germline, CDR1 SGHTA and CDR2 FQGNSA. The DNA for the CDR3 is TGTGCCAGCAGCCGGGACGGAAGCACAGATACGCAGTATTTT. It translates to CASSRDGSTDTQYF.

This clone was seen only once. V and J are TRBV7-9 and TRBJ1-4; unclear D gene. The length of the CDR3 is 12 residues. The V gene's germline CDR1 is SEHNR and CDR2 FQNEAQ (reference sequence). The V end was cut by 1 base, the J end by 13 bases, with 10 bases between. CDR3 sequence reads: CASSLVGGVLFF. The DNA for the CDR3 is TGTGCCAGCAGCTTAGTAGGTGGGGTACTGTTTTTT. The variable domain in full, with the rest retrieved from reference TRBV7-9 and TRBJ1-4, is DTGVSQNPRHKITKRGQNVTFRCDPISEHNRLYWYRQTLGQGPEFLTYFQNEAQLEKSRLLSDRFSAERPKGSFSTLEIQRTEQGDSAMYLCASSLVGGVLFFGSGTQLSVL.

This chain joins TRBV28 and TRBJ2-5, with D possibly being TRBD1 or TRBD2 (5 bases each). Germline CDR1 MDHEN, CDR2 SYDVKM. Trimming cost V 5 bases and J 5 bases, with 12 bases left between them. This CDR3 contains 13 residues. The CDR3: CASSDGTRETQYF. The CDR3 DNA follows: TGTGCCAGCAGTGACGGGACGAGGGAGACCCAGTACTTC.

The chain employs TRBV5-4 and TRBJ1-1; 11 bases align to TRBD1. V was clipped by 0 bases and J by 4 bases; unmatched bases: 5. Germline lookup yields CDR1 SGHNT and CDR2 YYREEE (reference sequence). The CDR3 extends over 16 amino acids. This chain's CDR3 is CASSLGGQGGSTEAFF. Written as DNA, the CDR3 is TGTGCCAGCAGCTTGGGGGGACAGGGGGGATCCACTGAAGCTTTCTTT. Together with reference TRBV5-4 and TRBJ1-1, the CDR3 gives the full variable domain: ETGVTQSPTHLIKTRGQQVTLRCSSQSGHNTVSWYQQALGQGPQFIFQYYREEENGRGNFPPRFSGLQFPNYSSELNVNALELDDSALYLCASSLGGQGGSTEAFFGQGTRLTVV.

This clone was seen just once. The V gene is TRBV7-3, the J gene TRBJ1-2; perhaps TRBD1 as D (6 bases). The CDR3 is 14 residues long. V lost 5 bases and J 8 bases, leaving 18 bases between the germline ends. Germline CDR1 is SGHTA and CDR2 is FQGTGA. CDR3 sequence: CASSAKSGGLGYTF. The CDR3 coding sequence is TGTGCCAGCAGCGCGAAGTCGGGGGGCTTAGGCTACACCTTC.

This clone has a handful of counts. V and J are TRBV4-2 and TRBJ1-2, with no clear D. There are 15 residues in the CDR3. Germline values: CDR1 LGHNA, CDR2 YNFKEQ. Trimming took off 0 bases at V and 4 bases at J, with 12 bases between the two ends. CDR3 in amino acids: CASSQDMGRSYGYTF. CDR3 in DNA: TGTGCCAGCAGCCAAGATATGGGCAGATCCTATGGCTACACCTTC.